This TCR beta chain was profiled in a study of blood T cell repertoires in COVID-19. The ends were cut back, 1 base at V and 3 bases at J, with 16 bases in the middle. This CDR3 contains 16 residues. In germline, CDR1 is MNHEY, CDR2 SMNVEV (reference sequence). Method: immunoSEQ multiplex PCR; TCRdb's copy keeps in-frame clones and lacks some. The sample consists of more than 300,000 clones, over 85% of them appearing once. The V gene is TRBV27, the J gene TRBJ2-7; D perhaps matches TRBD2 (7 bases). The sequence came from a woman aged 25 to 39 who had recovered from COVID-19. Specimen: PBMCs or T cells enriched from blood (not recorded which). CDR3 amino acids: CASSLFGGGGNYEQYF. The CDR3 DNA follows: TGTGCCAGCAGTTTATTTGGGGGCGGGGGTAACTACGAGCAGTACTTC.